This T cell receptor beta chain was captured in a study of identical twins. This clonotype was found a few times. Antigen unknown. Study-level findings and limits: Findings depended on cross-sectional statistics rather than tracking the same donors. Invariant T cells like MAIT and iNKT could partly confound the zero-insertion analyses. For monozygotic twins, models underestimated out-of-frame TCR alpha sharing.

One entry per CDR3 protein, called by TCRdb with MiXCR from the 5' RACE reads. Of a few hundred thousand distinct CDR3 sequences in the sample, 9% to 10% were seen once. The sequenced material came from naive T cells sorted from blood. The sequence was collected from a woman in her forties or fifties in good health.

The CDR3 region is CASSLAAAPLVTQYF. CDR3 sequence (DNA): TGTGCCAGCAGTTTAGCAGCGGCCCCTTTGGTGACCCAGTACTTC. This sequence joins TRBV12-3 or TRBV12-4 and TRBJ2-5; D perhaps matches TRBD2 (5 bases). The CDR3 has 15 amino acids. V lost 0 bases and J 7 bases, leaving 15 bases between the germline ends.